These T cell receptor beta chains were read from a single sample in a study of blood T cell repertoires in COVID-19. Libraries were prepared by immunoSEQ multiplex PCR; TCRdb keeps only in-frame clonotypes and omits some of them. The sample gives roughly 150,000 clones, 60% to 85% of which show up once; 8.1% is in the top ten. The sequencing input was peripheral blood. The receptors shown here come from a woman aged 60 to 75 with COVID-19, enrolled during active disease. Both conserved end residues are part of each CDR3. A D gene is named only where the DNA matches it firmly. Rows may omit the clone size; those that give it use once, few, many or a size class.

TRBV5-1	NA	TRBJ2-2	NA	TGCGCCAGCAGCTTGGACACCCCGAACACCGGGGAGCTGTTTTTT	CASSLDTPNTGELFF
TRBV25-1	NA	TRBJ2-5	NA	TGTGCCAGCAGTCTTCTTTCCCAGACCCAGTACTTC	CASSLLSQTQYF
TRBV28	NA	TRBJ2-2	NA	TGTGCCAGCAGTTTTGCGTCGCCGGGGTTGAGCGGGGAGCTGTTTTTT	CASSFASPGLSGELFF
TRBV6-6	NA	TRBJ2-1	TRBD1	TGTGCCAGCAGTTACCACAGGGGAGTAGTCGTTGAGCAGTTCTTC	CASSYHRGVVVEQFF
TRBV19	few	TRBJ1-2	NA	TGTGCCAGTAGCCGGGGGGGGCTCTATGGCTACACCTTC	CASSRGGLYGYTF
TRBV5-6	NA	TRBJ2-3	TRBD2	TGTGCCAGCAGCTCGACTAGCCGAGGCACAGATACGCAGTATTTT	CASSSTSRGTDTQYF
TRBV6-1	NA	TRBJ2-5	NA	TGTGCCAGCAGTGCCTACACGCAGGGTAGAAGCGAGACCCAGTACTTC	CASSAYTQGRSETQYF
TRBV25-1	NA	TRBJ1-2	TRBD1	TGTGCCAGCAGTGGTCCTTCCCAGGGGGCTCACTATGGCTACACCTTC	CASSGPSQGAHYGYTF
TRBV9	NA	TRBJ2-7	TRBD1	TGTGCCAGCAGCTCGGGACAGGGCTACGAGCAGTACTTC	CASSSGQGYEQYF
TRBV30	NA	TRBJ2-7	NA	TGTGCCTGGAGGGAGACAGGAGTCTACGAGCAGTACTTC	CAWRETGVYEQYF
TRBV6-2/TRBV6-3	NA	TRBJ2-5	NA	TGTGCCAGCAGTTACATCGGGGGAGGCGAGACCCAGTACTTC	CASSYIGGGETQYF
TRBV23-1	NA	TRBJ1-2	NA	TGCGCCAGCAGTCAATCGGCGGGATTCTATGGCTACACCTTC	CASSQSAGFYGYTF
TRBV5-4	NA	TRBJ2-2	NA	TGTGCCAGCAGCCCCCAACGGGGCACCGGGGAGCTGTTTTTT	CASSPQRGTGELFF
TRBV24-1	NA	TRBJ2-5	NA	TGTGCCACCAGGGGGGCGGTCCAAGAGACCCAGTACTTC	CATRGAVQETQYF
TRBV5-1	NA	TRBJ2-1	TRBD2	TGCGCCAGCAGCTCCCGACTAGCGGGGGGCCCGGGATACAATGAGCAGTTCTTC	CASSSRLAGGPGYNEQFF
TRBV3-1/TRBV3-2	NA	TRBJ2-3	TRBD2	TGTGCCAGCAGCCAAAGACTTGGGGGGGGGTTACGCACAGATACGCAGTATTTT	CASSQRLGGGLRTDTQYF
TRBV7-3	NA	TRBJ2-1	TRBD1	TGTGCCAGCAGCCTCAGGAGAGGGGGCGAGCAGTTCTTC	CASSLRRGGEQFF
TRBV3-1/TRBV3-2	NA	TRBJ2-1	NA	TGTGCCAGCAGCCCTGGTCCTCGCAGGGCAAATGAGCAGTTCTTC	CASSPGPRRANEQFF
TRBV29-1	few	TRBJ2-5	NA	TGCAGCGTTGTTTCCAGGGTTCTTCAAGAGACCCAGTACTTC	CSVVSRVLQETQYF
TRBV19	NA	TRBJ1-5	TRBD1	TGTGCCAGTTGGGACAGAAATCAGCCCCAGCATTTT	CASWDRNQPQHF
TRBV5-1	NA	TRBJ2-3	NA	TGCGCCAGCAGCTTGGGATCCGGACAGTTGAGGACAGATACGCAGTATTTT	CASSLGSGQLRTDTQYF
TRBV6-6	few	TRBJ1-2	TRBD1	TGTGCCAGCAGTCCACAGGGGGCGAGTAGGTATGGCTACACCTTC	CASSPQGASRYGYTF
TRBV6-6	many	TRBJ1-2	NA	TGTGCCAGCGAGGCGGGTTGGGGCTACACCTTC	CASEAGWGYTF
TRBV5-8	NA	TRBJ2-3	TRBD1	TGTGCCAGCAGCTTAGGGGACAGGGGCACAGATACGCAGTATTTT	CASSLGDRGTDTQYF
TRBV5-1	NA	TRBJ2-3	NA	TGCGCCAGCAGCCCGGAATGGGGGCAAGATACGCAGTATTTT	CASSPEWGQDTQYF
TRBV6-5	NA	TRBJ2-5	NA	TGTGCCGTCCCGGGGCGGGGTGAACAAGAGACCCAGTACTTC	CAVPGRGEQETQYF
TRBV21-1	NA	TRBJ2-3	NA	TGTGCCAGCAGCAAAGTACGAGGCACAGATACGCAGTATTTT	CASSKVRGTDTQYF
TRBV29-1	few	TRBJ2-7	NA	TGCAGCGTGTTAGGGACACTTTACGAGCAGTACTTC	CSVLGTLYEQYF
TRBV29-1	NA	TRBJ1-3	NA	TGCAGCGTTGACGGGGGAGGTGGAAACACCATATATTTT	CSVDGGGGNTIYF
TRBV7-9	NA	TRBJ2-1	NA	TGTGCCAGCAGCCCAAGGGGTGGCAGTGGCTACAATGAGCAGTTCTTC	CASSPRGGSGYNEQFF
TRBV5-1	NA	TRBJ1-3	NA	TGCGCCAGCATCCCAGGGCCTCAGAACTCTGGAAACACCATATATTTT	CASIPGPQNSGNTIYF
TRBV9	few	TRBJ2-3	TRBD2	TGTGCCAGCTCCGGGGGAGGGGTATCCGCAGATACGCAGTATTTT	CASSGGGVSADTQYF
TRBV3-1/TRBV3-2	NA	TRBJ2-5	TRBD2	TGTGCCAGCAGCGGGGCGGGGGGCCTACAAGAGACCCAGTACTTC	CASSGAGGLQETQYF
TRBV18	NA	TRBJ2-1	NA	TGTGCCAGCTCAACTTACGACAGGACCAATGAGCAGTTCTTC	CASSTYDRTNEQFF
TRBV5-1	NA	TRBJ1-2	NA	TGCGCCAGCAGCTTATATGGGCGAGCTAACTATGGCTACACCTTC	CASSLYGRANYGYTF
TRBV28	NA	TRBJ1-5	TRBD1	TGTGCCAGCAGTTTGGCGGACAGGGGAAGGCAGCCCCAGCATTTT	CASSLADRGRQPQHF
TRBV10-1	NA	TRBJ2-5	NA	TGCGCCAGCAGTGCCGGGGGGCCTCAAGAGACCCAGTACTTC	CASSAGGPQETQYF
TRBV5-1	NA	TRBJ2-1	TRBD2	TGCGCCAGCAGCTTGGCCGGGACTAGCGGGGGCTCTACCTACAATGAGCAGTTCTTC	CASSLAGTSGGSTYNEQFF
TRBV5-5	NA	TRBJ2-2	NA	TGTGCCAGCAGGGGCACCGTCGCGAACACCGGGGAGCTGTTTTTT	CASRGTVANTGELFF
TRBV7-2	few	TRBJ2-3	TRBD1	TGTGCCAGCAGCTTAGGGACAGGGAGAGATACGCAGTATTTT	CASSLGTGRDTQYF
TRBV9	NA	TRBJ2-6	NA	TGTGCCAGCAGCTCTTACAGGGTCTCTGGGGCCAACGTCCTGACTTTC	CASSSYRVSGANVLTF
TRBV18	NA	TRBJ2-5	TRBD2	TGTGCCAGCTCACCGACTAGAGCGGGGGTCCAAGAGACCCAGTACTTC	CASSPTRAGVQETQYF
TRBV9	NA	TRBJ1-1	TRBD1	TGTGCCAGTACCAGGGGGCAGGGGAACACTGAAGCTTTCTTT	CASTRGQGNTEAFF
TRBV20-1	NA	TRBJ1-2	TRBD1	TGCAGTGCTAGTCCCCCGGGACAGAGCTATGGCTACACCTTC	CSASPPGQSYGYTF
TRBV4-1	NA	TRBJ1-2	NA	TGCGCCAGCAGCCGCGGACAGACTGAAGCCTATGGCTACACCTTC	CASSRGQTEAYGYTF
TRBV13	NA	TRBJ2-5	TRBD1	TGTGCCAGCAGCTCATTCCTCCCGGACAGGGCAGGAGAGACCCAGTACTTC	CASSSFLPDRAGETQYF
TRBV28	few	TRBJ1-4	NA	TGTGCCAGCAGTTTACAGGGGCCAACTAATGAAAAACTGTTTTTT	CASSLQGPTNEKLFF
TRBV14	NA	TRBJ2-1	TRBD2	TGTGCCAGCAGCCCCTTAGTAGCGGGAGGAAGGGAGCAGTTCTTC	CASSPLVAGGREQFF
TRBV29-1	few	TRBJ2-5	TRBD1	TGCAGCGTCAGGGACAGGGGAGGACAAGAGACCCAGTACTTC	CSVRDRGGQETQYF
TRBV7-3	NA	TRBJ2-2	TRBD2	TGTGCCAGCAGAAGCCCGGGACTAGCGGACACCGGGGAGCTGTTTTTT	CASRSPGLADTGELFF
TRBV5-6	NA	TRBJ2-1	NA	TGTGCCAGCAGCTCCGACAGTTACAATGAGCAGTTCTTC	CASSSDSYNEQFF
TRBV19	NA	TRBJ1-1	NA	TGTGCCAGTAGTTTCACTTTTAACAGGGCGGAAGCTTTCTTT	CASSFTFNRAEAFF
TRBV3-1/TRBV3-2	NA	TRBJ1-4	NA	TGTGCCAGCAGTCCCTCGCGGGCAGGTGAAAAACTGTTTTTT	CASSPSRAGEKLFF
TRBV29-1	NA	TRBJ2-7	NA	TGCGGAATTAACACAGGTTCCTACGAGCAGTACTTC	CGINTGSYEQYF
TRBV5-1	NA	TRBJ2-2	NA	TGCGCCAGCAGCTTCGAAAGGACTGCGAACACCGGGGAGCTGTTTTTT	CASSFERTANTGELFF
TRBV5-6	NA	TRBJ1-4	TRBD1	TGTGCCAGCAGCTTGCCAGGGACAGTTGATGAAAAACTGTTTTTT	CASSLPGTVDEKLFF
TRBV29-1	NA	TRBJ2-1	TRBD1	TGCAGCGTCGCGCTTCAAGGGGGCCTTGAGCAGTTCTTC	CSVALQGGLEQFF
TRBV24-1	few	TRBJ2-5	TRBD1	TGTGCCACTGCCGGGACAGGGGATGATGGGGTCCAAGAGACCCAGTACTTC	CATAGTGDDGVQETQYF
TRBV6-6	NA	TRBJ2-7	NA	TGTGCCAGCAGGCGGGACCCCCCGGTCGGCGAGCAGTACTTC	CASRRDPPVGEQYF
TRBV18	NA	TRBJ1-3	NA	TGTGCCAGCTCACCGACACTTGTCTCTGGAAACACCATATATTTT	CASSPTLVSGNTIYF